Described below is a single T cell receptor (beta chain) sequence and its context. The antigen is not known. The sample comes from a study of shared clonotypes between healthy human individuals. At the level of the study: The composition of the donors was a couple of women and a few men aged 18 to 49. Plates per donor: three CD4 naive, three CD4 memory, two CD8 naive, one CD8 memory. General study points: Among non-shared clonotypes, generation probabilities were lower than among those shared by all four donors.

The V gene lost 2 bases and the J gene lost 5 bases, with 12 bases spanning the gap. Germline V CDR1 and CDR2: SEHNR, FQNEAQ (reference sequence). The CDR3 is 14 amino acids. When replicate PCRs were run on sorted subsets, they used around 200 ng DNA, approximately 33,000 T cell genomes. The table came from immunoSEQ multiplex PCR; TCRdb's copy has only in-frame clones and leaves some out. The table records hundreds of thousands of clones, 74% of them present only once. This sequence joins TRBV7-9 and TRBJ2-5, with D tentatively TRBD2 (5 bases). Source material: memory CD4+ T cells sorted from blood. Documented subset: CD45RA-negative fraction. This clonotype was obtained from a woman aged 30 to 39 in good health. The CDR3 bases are TGTGCCAGCAGCTTATCTTCGGGGATGGAGACCCAGTACTTC. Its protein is CASSLSSGMETQYF.